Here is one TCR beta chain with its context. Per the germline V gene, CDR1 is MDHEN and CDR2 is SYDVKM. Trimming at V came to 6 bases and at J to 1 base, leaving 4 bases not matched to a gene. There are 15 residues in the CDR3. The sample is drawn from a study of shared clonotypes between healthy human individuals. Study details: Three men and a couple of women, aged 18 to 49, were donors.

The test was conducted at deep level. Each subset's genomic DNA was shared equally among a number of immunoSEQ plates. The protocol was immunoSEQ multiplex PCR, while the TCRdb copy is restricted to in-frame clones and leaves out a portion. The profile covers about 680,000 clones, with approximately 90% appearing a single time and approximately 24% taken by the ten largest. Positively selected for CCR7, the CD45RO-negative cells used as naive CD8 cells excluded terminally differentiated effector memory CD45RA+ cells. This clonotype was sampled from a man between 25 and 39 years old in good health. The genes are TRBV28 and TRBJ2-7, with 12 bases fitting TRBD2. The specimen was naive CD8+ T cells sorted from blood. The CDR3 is CASSRGTSGSYEQYF. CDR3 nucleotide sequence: TGTGCCAGCAGCCGAGGGACTAGCGGGTCCTACGAGCAGTACTTC.